Sequencing of this T cell receptor (beta chain) was carried out in a study of blood T cell repertoires in COVID-19. The protocol was immunoSEQ multiplex PCR, while the TCRdb copy is restricted to in-frame clones and leaves out a portion. The sample yields around 170,000 clones, approximately 78% seen once. The sequencing input was peripheral blood. This receptor was obtained from a woman older than 75 with COVID-19, enrolled during active disease.

For the CDR3, the DNA is TGTGCCAGCAGCCCCAGGGGTCCGAACACCGGGGAGCTGTTTTTT. This gives the protein CASSPRGPNTGELFF. The chain combines TRBV7-2 with TRBJ2-2; D is possibly TRBD1 (6 bases). Trimming pared 5 bases from V and 0 bases from J, leaving 10 bases between. This CDR3 has 15 amino acids. Germline CDR1 and CDR2: SGHTA and FQGNSA. Together with reference TRBV7-2 and TRBJ2-2, the CDR3 gives the full variable domain: GAGVSQSPSNKVTEKGKDVELRCDPISGHTALYWYRQSLGQGLEFLIYFQGNSAPDKSGLPSDRFSAERTGGSVSTLTIQRTQQEDSAVYLCASSPRGPNTGELFFGEGSRLTVL.